This T cell receptor (beta chain) originates from a study of blood T cell repertoires in COVID-19. Study summary: Material from acute and convalescent COVID-19 was sourced from the United States, Italy and Spain. PBMCs, B-cell-depleted T cells, or T cells provided the cDNA or gDNA that made up the material.

The CDR3 is 19 residues long. Trimming cost V 4 bases and J 1 base; bases outside gene matches: 14. Germline lookup yields CDR1 MDHEN and CDR2 SYDVKM. As handled by the study authors: Quantification of nucleated cells was approximated via reference gene primer amplification. Libraries were prepared by immunoSEQ multiplex PCR; TCRdb keeps only in-frame clonotypes and omits some of them. V, J and clone size derive from that table, while D and trimming were established from the DNA sequence. The sample includes almost 400,000 clones, more than 70% of them seen just once. J is TRBJ2-1 and V is TRBV28; 9 bases line up with TRBD2. This clonotype was obtained from an older woman with COVID-19, enrolled during active disease. Material: peripheral blood. This CDR3 reads CASSSRRGGPSWSYNEQFF. For the CDR3, the DNA is TGTGCCAGCAGTTCTCGGCGGGGGGGCCCGAGTTGGTCCTACAATGAGCAGTTCTTC.